The next 21 T cell receptor beta chains were all read from a single sample in a study of OX40 agonist ivuxolimab in advanced cancers. Clones were read by immunoSEQ multiplex PCR, and TCRdb kept only the in-frame ones, dropping some. The sample contains over 75,000 clones, about 89% of which appear only once. The source was CD4+ or CD8+ T cells sorted from blood, collected in a trial of the OX40 agonist ivuxolimab. The receptor set was obtained from an adult with an advanced solid tumor such as melanoma, head and neck, liver or kidney cancer.

The chain has TRBV30 and TRBJ1-1; D is unclear. Trimming cost V 3 bases and J 3 bases, with 8 bases left between them. The CDR3 runs to 12 residues. From germline, CDR1 is GTSNPN and CDR2 SVGIG (reference sequence). The CDR3: CAWRRVYTEAFF. CDR3 nucleotide sequence: TGTGCCTGGAGAAGGGTTTACACTGAAGCTTTCTTT.

The chain joins TRBV9 to TRBJ1-1; possibly TRBD1 for D (5 bases). The ends were cut back, 2 bases at V and 7 bases at J, with 15 bases in the middle. The CDR3 is 14 residues long. Germline-derived CDR1 and CDR2 are SGDLS and YYNGEE. CDR3 sequence: CASSVAGGTSEAFF. The CDR3 region has the DNA TGTGCCAGCAGCGTCGCCGGGGGGACGAGTGAAGCTTTCTTT.

The chain uses TRBV4-3 and TRBJ2-1; no reliable D call. Trimming stripped 0 bases from V and 9 bases from J, with 12 bases between. CDR1 LGHNA and CDR2 YSLEER come from the germline V gene. The CDR3 is made up of 14 amino acids. For the CDR3, the DNA is TGCGCCAGCAGCCAAGATGAGTCGGTGGGTGAGCAGTTCTTC. Translation gives CASSQDESVGEQFF.

The chain employs TRBV9 and TRBJ2-6; 7 bases agree with TRBD1. CDR3 length: 18 amino acids. Germline V gene lookup returns CDR1 SGDLS and CDR2 YYNGEE. The ends lost 4 bases at V and 0 bases at J; junction bases unmatched: 10. CDR3 sequence reads: CASSPRDRAFSGANVLTF. CDR3 nucleotide sequence: TGTGCCAGCAGCCCCCGGGACAGAGCTTTCTCTGGGGCCAACGTCCTGACTTTC.

The chain is built from TRBV5-1 and TRBJ2-7, with TRBD1 matching 9 bases. The CDR3 contains 13 residues. The V segment lost 3 bases and the J segment 3 bases; nucleotides outside the gene matches: 1. Germline loops: CDR1 SGHRS, CDR2 YFSETQ. CDR3 amino acids: CASSWTGDYEQYF. The CDR3, as DNA: TGCGCCAGCAGCTGGACAGGGGACTACGAGCAGTACTTC.

This clone is a singleton in its sample. The gene calls are TRBV2 and TRBJ1-2; TRBD1 matches 8 bases. There are 14 residues in the CDR3. Germline loops: CDR1 SNHLY, CDR2 FYNNEI. J was trimmed by 4 bases and V by 1 base; bases with no gene match: 2. This CDR3 is CASSEEQGGYGYTF. The CDR3 DNA follows: TGTGCCAGCAGTGAAGAACAGGGGGGCTATGGCTACACCTTC.

The V call is TRBV10-2, the J call TRBJ2-3; TRBD2 matches 9 bases. From germline, CDR1 is WSHSY and CDR2 SAAADI. With V trimmed by 7 bases and J by 6 bases, 8 bases remained unmatched. The CDR3 contains 14 residues. The CDR3 protein is CASTAAGGWDTQYF. The CDR3 nucleotides are TGCGCCAGCACCGCAGCGGGAGGATGGGATACGCAGTATTTT.

This clone has only one observation. This chain links TRBV18 with TRBJ1-1; 9 bases are a match to TRBD1. Trimming cost V 3 bases and J 4 bases; bases outside gene matches: 3. Germline CDR1 is KGHSH and CDR2 is LQKENI. This CDR3 comprises 14 residues. The CDR3 region has the DNA TGTGCCAGCTCACCGGGACAGGGAGGCACTGAAGCTTTCTTT. As protein: CASSPGQGGTEAFF. The complete variable domain, with remaining parts taken from reference TRBV18 and TRBJ1-1, reads NAGVMQNPRHLVRRRGQEARLRCSPMKGHSHVYWYRQLPEEGLKFMVYLQKENIIDESGMPKERFSAEFPKEGPSILRIQQVVRGDSAAYFCASSPGQGGTEAFFGQGTRLTVV.

A single count supports this clone. The V gene is TRBV19, the J gene TRBJ1-4; D unresolved. The germline CDR1 and CDR2 sequences are LNHDA and SQIVND (reference sequence). The CDR3 spans 16 residues. The V and J ends lost 3 bases and 0 bases respectively, with 11 bases between them. CDR3 in DNA: TGTGCCAGTAGTATGCCGGACGGAACAACTAATGAAAAACTGTTTTTT. Protein product: CASSMPDGTTNEKLFF.

The chain joins TRBV11-2 to TRBJ2-5, with 8 bases aligning to TRBD1. This CDR3 contains 15 residues. CDR1 SGHAT and CDR2 FQNNGV come from the germline V gene. Unmatched junction bases numbered 8, after V lost 5 bases and J lost 3 bases. For the CDR3, the DNA is TGTGCCAGCAGCCCCCCCGGGACAGGAAAAGAGACCCAGTACTTC. As protein: CASSPPGTGKETQYF.

CDR3 bases: TGCAGCGTTGGTAACCTAGCGGGAGGAGGGACCTACAATGAGCAGTTCTTC. This encodes CSVGNLAGGGTYNEQFF. This chain uses TRBV29-1 with TRBJ2-1; 11 bases are a match to TRBD2. The CDR3 has 17 amino acids. Germline V CDR1 and CDR2: SQVTM, ANQGSEA. With 4 bases clipped from V and 2 bases from J, the junction kept 10 bases outside the gene matches.

The rearrangement uses TRBV9 and TRBJ1-4; 9 bases are a match to TRBD1. The V segment lost 2 bases and the J segment 8 bases; nucleotides outside the gene matches: 7. In germline, CDR1 is SGDLS, CDR2 YYNGEE. This CDR3 is 15 amino acids long. The CDR3 protein is CASSVSGTGPEKLFF. As DNA, the CDR3 is TGTGCCAGCAGCGTGTCCGGGACAGGGCCCGAAAAACTGTTTTTT.

V gene TRBV6-5 combines with J gene TRBJ2-7; D is undetermined. This CDR3 contains 13 residues. Trimming cost V 2 bases and J 7 bases, with 12 bases left between them. Germline V CDR1 and CDR2: MNHEY, SVGAGI. The CDR3 loop reads CASSYRDREEQYV. Here the CDR3 DNA reads TGTGCCAGCAGTTACAGGGATCGCGAGGAGCAGTACGTC.

The table lists this clone with a few counts. The chain is built from TRBV5-1 and TRBJ2-1; D gene unclear. Germline assignment: CDR1 SGHRS and CDR2 YFSETQ. V dropped 0 bases and J dropped 10 bases, with 11 bases sitting between them. The length of the CDR3 is 13 residues. Here the CDR3 reads CASSLDVRMEQFF. The CDR3 nucleotides are TGCGCCAGCAGCTTGGACGTCCGCATGGAGCAGTTCTTC.

The chain joins TRBV6-1 to TRBJ2-5; D is undetermined. Trimming left V 3 bases short and J 7 bases short, with 15 bases between. CDR1 is MNHNS, CDR2 SASEGT, per germline. The CDR3 runs to 14 residues. The CDR3 spells CASSDGPDIRTQYF. The CDR3 DNA reads TGTGCCAGCAGTGATGGGCCAGACATTAGGACCCAGTACTTC.

V and J are TRBV6-5 and TRBJ2-1; D possibly uses TRBD1 or TRBD2 (5 bases each). Germline V gene data show CDR1 as MNHEY and CDR2 as SVGAGI. This CDR3 has 16 residues. Trimming pared 0 bases from V and 6 bases from J, leaving 15 bases between. The CDR3 DNA reads TGTGCCAGCAGTTACTCGGGGGACCCATCAGGCAATGAGCAGTTCTTC. Translating gives CASSYSGDPSGNEQFF.

The chain recombines TRBV28 with TRBJ2-2; 8 bases match TRBD2. Germline CDR1 is MDHEN and CDR2 is SYDVKM. With 7 bases clipped from V and 1 base from J, the junction kept 5 bases outside the gene matches. The CDR3 sequence is 15 residues long. In DNA form, the CDR3 reads TGTGCCAGCATTTCGGGAGGGATGAACACCGGGGAGCTGTTTTTT. As protein: CASISGGMNTGELFF. Drawing the rest from reference TRBV28 and TRBJ2-2, the complete variable domain is DVKVTQSSRYLVKRTGEKVFLECVQDMDHENMFWYRQDPGLGLRLIYFSYDVKMKEKGDIPEGYSVSREKKERFSLILESASTNQTSMYLCASISGGMNTGELFFGEGSRLTVL.

The chain is built from TRBV29-1 and TRBJ2-7; 9 bases match TRBD2. The germline V gene has CDR1 SQVTM and CDR2 ANQGSEA. The CDR3 covers 16 residues. The ends lost 4 bases at V and 3 bases at J; junction bases unmatched: 13. CDR3 sequence: CSVGQREEYWGYEQYF. CDR3 DNA: TGCAGCGTTGGGCAGCGGGAGGAGTATTGGGGCTACGAGCAGTACTTC.

This clone has only one observation. V is TRBV6-1 and J is TRBJ2-5; TRBD1 might be the D (7 bases). Trimming shortened V by 4 bases and J by 1 base, and 13 bases separated the two germline ends. CDR1 is MNHNS, CDR2 SASEGT, per germline. The CDR3 sequence is 15 residues long. The CDR3 DNA reads TGTGCCAGCAGTGTTCTCCAGGGGGGCCAAGAGACCCAGTACTTC. Translation: CASSVLQGGQETQYF.

The chain uses TRBV5-4 and TRBJ1-1; unclear D gene. Trimming left V 0 bases short and J 4 bases short, with 10 bases between. The germline gives CDR1 SGHNT, CDR2 YYREEE (reference sequence). The CDR3 has 14 amino acids. Written as DNA, the CDR3 is TGTGCCAGCAGCTTGGAGTGGGTGGGCACTGAAGCTTTCTTT. It yields the protein CASSLEWVGTEAFF. The complete variable domain, with remaining parts taken from reference TRBV5-4 and TRBJ1-1, reads ETGVTQSPTHLIKTRGQQVTLRCSSQSGHNTVSWYQQALGQGPQFIFQYYREEENGRGNFPPRFSGLQFPNYSSELNVNALELDDSALYLCASSLEWVGTEAFFGQGTRLTVV.

This clone was seen only once. V is TRBV5-5 and J is TRBJ2-7; 9 bases line up with TRBD1. This CDR3 has 14 residues. Germline V lookup: CDR1 SGHKS, CDR2 YYEKEE (reference sequence). After removal of 3 bases from V and 3 bases from J, the junction contained 4 bases not matched to a gene. The CDR3 DNA reads TGTGCCAGCAGCTACCTGGACAGGGGCTACGAGCAGTACTTC. Its protein is CASSYLDRGYEQYF.